The 20 T cell receptor beta chains listed next were all sequenced from one sample in a study of STAT5B mutations in CD4+ large granular lymphocyte leukemia. The assay was immunoSEQ multiplex PCR, and TCRdb's table has in-frame clones only and misses some. The sample lists 21,000 or so clones; roughly three quarters were seen once. The material sequenced was CD4+ T cells from blood buffy coats. The source of these receptors is a human donor in good health.

The chain has TRBV5-1 and TRBJ1-1, with TRBD1 as a possible D gene (5 bases). V lost 2 bases, J lost 1 base, and 9 bases lay in between. CDR3 size: 14 residues. Germline values: CDR1 SGHRS, CDR2 YFSETQ. The CDR3 sequence is CASSFQGENTEAFF. The CDR3 DNA reads TGCGCCAGCAGCTTCCAGGGTGAGAACACTGAAGCTTTCTTT. Together with reference TRBV5-1 and TRBJ1-1, the CDR3 gives the full variable domain: KAGVTQTPRYLIKTRGQQVTLSCSPISGHRSVSWYQQTPGQGLQFLFEYFSETQRNKGNFPGRFSGRQFSNSRSEMNVSTLELGDSALYLCASSFQGENTEAFFGQGTRLTVV.

The rearrangement uses TRBV6-6 and TRBJ2-5; D is perhaps TRBD1 or TRBD2 (5 bases each). Deletions cut 6 bases from V and 5 bases from J, with 19 bases between. The CDR3 has 15 amino acids. Germline V lookup: CDR1 MNHNY, CDR2 SVGAGI (reference sequence). This CDR3 is CASSYRDPGAETQYF. DNA for the CDR3: TGTGCCAGCAGCTACCGGGACCCCGGGGCGGAGACCCAGTACTTC.

The genes are TRBV30 and TRBJ1-6; no firm D call. The V gene lost 0 bases and the J gene lost 12 bases, with 9 bases spanning the gap. The germline V gene encodes CDR1 GTSNPN and CDR2 SVGIG (reference sequence). CDR3 length: 12 amino acids. CDR3 amino acids: CAWSVRLGPLHF. Written as DNA, the CDR3 is TGTGCCTGGAGTGTACGTTTAGGACCCCTCCACTTT.

J is TRBJ2-7 and V is TRBV5-5, with D possibly TRBD1 on 6 matching bases. The CDR3 runs to 14 residues. The germline V gene has CDR1 SGHKS and CDR2 YYEKEE (reference sequence). Trimming took off 3 bases at V and 0 bases at J, with 10 bases between the two ends. The CDR3 DNA sequence: TGTGCCAGCAGCTACCGGGACAACTCCTACGAGCAGTACTTC. It is translated as CASSYRDNSYEQYF.

The CDR3 is CASSEAWAGETQYF. CDR3 nucleotides: TGTGCCAGCAGTGAAGCTTGGGCCGGAGAGACCCAGTACTTC. J is TRBJ2-5 and V is TRBV6-1; D gene ambiguous. V was trimmed by 0 bases and J by 4 bases, leaving 9 bases between them. Germline CDR1 MNHNS, CDR2 SASEGT. This CDR3 is 14 amino acids long.

The chain is built from TRBV19 and TRBJ1-1; 8 nucleotides line up with TRBD1. Germline CDR1 is LNHDA and CDR2 is SQIVND (reference sequence). CDR3 size: 14 residues. V lost 5 bases to trimming and J lost 4 bases; unmatched junction nucleotides: 6. The CDR3: CASSPGQVITEAFF. The CDR3, as DNA: TGTGCCAGTAGTCCGGGACAGGTGATCACTGAAGCTTTCTTT.

The chain couples TRBV7-9 to TRBJ1-6; TRBD1 might be the D (5 bases). In germline, CDR1 is SEHNR, CDR2 FQNEAQ (reference sequence). The CDR3 spans 15 residues. V was clipped by 5 bases and J by 8 bases, with 16 bases between them. CDR3 sequence: CASSRGGAADSPLHF. The CDR3 DNA follows: TGTGCCAGCAGCCGTGGGGGTGCGGCGGATTCACCCCTCCACTTT.

V usage is TRBV6-1 and J usage is TRBJ2-3, with TRBD2 matching 9 bases. The CDR3 totals 15 residues. Germline CDR1 reads MNHNS; CDR2 reads SASEGT. Trimming at V came to 6 bases and at J to 5 bases, leaving 9 bases not matched to a gene. Here the CDR3 reads CASRKVAGVEDTQYF. CDR3 in DNA: TGTGCCAGCAGGAAAGTAGCGGGAGTGGAAGATACGCAGTATTTT.

The chain carries TRBV11-3 and TRBJ1-5; D might be TRBD1 (6 bases). V was cut by 7 bases and J by 10 bases, with 26 bases left in between. There are 16 residues in the CDR3. Germline CDR1 SGHNT, CDR2 YENEEA. DNA for the CDR3: TGTGCCAGCACCCTTCTAAACCCGGACAGATCCTTACCCCAGCATTTT. This sequence encodes CASTLLNPDRSLPQHF.

The sample holds one count of this clone. The CDR3: CASTPEGYGYTF. Written as DNA, the CDR3 is TGTGCCAGCACCCCCGAGGGCTATGGCTACACCTTC. V usage is TRBV2 and J usage is TRBJ1-2; no clear D gene. Trimming took off 7 bases at V and 4 bases at J, with 10 bases between the two ends. Germline CDR1 SNHLY, CDR2 FYNNEI. The CDR3 has 12 amino acids.

The chain joins TRBV9 to TRBJ2-1, with D perhaps matching TRBD2 (5 bases). In germline, CDR1 is SGDLS, CDR2 YYNGEE. Trimming took 0 bases from V and 0 from J, leaving 7 bases between them. The CDR3 runs 15 residues. The CDR3 region has the DNA TGTGCCAGCAGCGTAGGCGGGCTCTCCTACAATGAGCAGTTCTTC. Amino acids: CASSVGGLSYNEQFF.

The DNA of the CDR3 is TGCGCCAGCAGTGAGCCAGCGGGAGGGTTCTACGAGCAGTACTTC. Translated, it gives CASSEPAGGFYEQYF. This chain uses TRBV10-2 with TRBJ2-7, with 10 bases fitting TRBD2. The CDR3 has 15 amino acids. Germline loops: CDR1 WSHSY, CDR2 SAAADI. Trimming cost V 2 bases and J 3 bases; bases outside gene matches: 4.

This clone was seen more than once but under ten times. The chain joins TRBV18 to TRBJ2-7, with TRBD1 matching 7 bases. The CDR3 is made up of 15 amino acids. Germline V gives CDR1 KGHSH, CDR2 LQKENI. Trimming removed 6 bases from V and 3 bases from J; junction bases left unmatched: 11. In DNA, the CDR3 is TGTGCCAGCTCCGACAGGGTCCCAGGGGGCTACGAGCAGTACTTC. Translation: CASSDRVPGGYEQYF.

This clone appeared once. This chain connects TRBV27 to TRBJ1-2; D may be TRBD1 (6 bases). Germline CDR1 is MNHEY and CDR2 is SMNVEV (reference sequence). The length of the CDR3 is 16 residues. V was clipped by 2 bases and J by 8 bases, with 21 bases between them. For the CDR3, the DNA is TGTGCCAGCAGTTTAACTCCGTCCGGGGGCGCGGGGGGCTACACCTTC. It encodes CASSLTPSGGAGGYTF.

The V gene is TRBV6-1, the J gene TRBJ1-3, with unresolved D. The V gene's germline CDR1 is MNHNS and CDR2 SASEGT. This CDR3 contains 16 residues. V gave up 1 base and J gave up 0 bases, with 10 bases separating them. CDR3 sequence: CASSEGEVSSGNTIYF. The CDR3 DNA reads TGTGCCAGCAGTGAAGGGGAGGTGAGCTCTGGAAACACCATATATTTT.

This clone was detected only once. This sequence joins TRBV5-1 and TRBJ2-7; 7 nucleotides align to TRBD1. J lost 2 bases, V lost 0 bases, and 2 bases had no gene match. The CDR3 extends over 14 amino acids. Looked up from germline, CDR1 is SGHRS and CDR2 is YFSETQ. The chain's CDR3 is CASSLDRGTYEQYF. The CDR3 DNA sequence: TGCGCCAGCAGCTTGGACAGGGGAACCTACGAGCAGTACTTC.

The chain is built from TRBV10-3 and TRBJ1-2, with D possibly being TRBD1 (5 bases). The CDR3 is 15 residues long. CDR1 is ENHRY and CDR2 is SYGVKD in the germline V gene. V was shortened by 7 bases and J by 8 bases, with 23 bases between the two germline ends. The CDR3 DNA is TGTGCCATCAACTCCCGGGGAGGGACCATGGAAGGCTACACCTTC. It yields the protein CAINSRGGTMEGYTF.

This clone was counted only a few times. V gene TRBV10-2 combines with J gene TRBJ2-3; 15 positions agree with TRBD2. The CDR3 covers 20 residues. V lost 3 bases and J lost 0; bases outside the gene matches: 10. Germline-derived CDR1 and CDR2 are WSHSY and SAAADI. CDR3 sequence: CASSDTTPGLAGGSTDTQYF. As DNA, the CDR3 is TGCGCCAGCAGTGACACGACCCCGGGACTAGCGGGAGGTAGCACAGATACGCAGTATTTT.

This rearrangement joins TRBV29-1 to TRBJ2-7; D not resolved. V was clipped by 6 bases and J by 0 bases, with 15 bases between them. Germline-derived CDR1 and CDR2 are SQVTM and ANQGSEA. CDR3 size: 14 residues. This CDR3 reads CSVASWVSSYEQYF. The CDR3 nucleotides read TGCAGCGTCGCGTCATGGGTGAGCTCCTACGAGCAGTACTTC.

This clone was recorded once. V is TRBV7-8 and J is TRBJ2-3; TRBD2 matches at 10 bases. The germline gives CDR1 SGHVS, CDR2 FQNEAQ. This CDR3 comprises 17 residues. J was trimmed by 4 bases and V by 1 base; bases with no gene match: 8. CDR3 sequence reads: CASSLGWTSGRADTQYF. For the CDR3, the DNA is TGTGCCAGCAGCTTAGGCTGGACTAGCGGAAGGGCAGATACGCAGTATTTT.